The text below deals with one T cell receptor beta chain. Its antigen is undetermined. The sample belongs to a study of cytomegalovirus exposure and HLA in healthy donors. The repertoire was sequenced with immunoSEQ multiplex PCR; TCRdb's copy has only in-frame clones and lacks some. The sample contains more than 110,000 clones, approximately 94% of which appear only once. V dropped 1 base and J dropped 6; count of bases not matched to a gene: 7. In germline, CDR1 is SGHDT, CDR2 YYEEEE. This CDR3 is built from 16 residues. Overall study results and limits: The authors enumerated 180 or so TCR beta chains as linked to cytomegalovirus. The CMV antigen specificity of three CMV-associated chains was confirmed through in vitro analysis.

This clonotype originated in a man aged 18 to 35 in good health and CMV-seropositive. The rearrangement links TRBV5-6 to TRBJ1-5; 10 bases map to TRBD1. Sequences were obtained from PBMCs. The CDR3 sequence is CASSLFRDRGIQPQHF. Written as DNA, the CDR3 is TGTGCCAGCAGCTTGTTCCGGGACAGGGGAATTCAGCCCCAGCATTTT.